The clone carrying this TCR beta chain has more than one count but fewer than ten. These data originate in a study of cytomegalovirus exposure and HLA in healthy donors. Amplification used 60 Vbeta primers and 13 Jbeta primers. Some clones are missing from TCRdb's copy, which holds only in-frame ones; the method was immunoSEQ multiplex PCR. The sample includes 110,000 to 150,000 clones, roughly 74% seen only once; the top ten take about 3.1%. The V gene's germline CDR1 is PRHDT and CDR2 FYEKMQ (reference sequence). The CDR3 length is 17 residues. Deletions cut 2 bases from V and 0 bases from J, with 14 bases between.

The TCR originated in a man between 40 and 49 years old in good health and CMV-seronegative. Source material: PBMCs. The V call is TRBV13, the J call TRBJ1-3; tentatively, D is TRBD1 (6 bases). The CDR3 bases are TGTGCCAGCAGCTTATTCAGGGGAAGTTTCTCTGGAAACACCATATATTTT. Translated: CASSLFRGSFSGNTIYF. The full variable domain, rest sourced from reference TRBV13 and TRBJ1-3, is AAGVIQSPRHLIKEKRETATLKCYPIPRHDTVYWYQQGPGQDPQFLISFYEKMQSDKGSIPDRFSAQQFSDYHSELNMSSLELGDSALYFCASSLFRGSFSGNTIYFGEGSWLTVV.